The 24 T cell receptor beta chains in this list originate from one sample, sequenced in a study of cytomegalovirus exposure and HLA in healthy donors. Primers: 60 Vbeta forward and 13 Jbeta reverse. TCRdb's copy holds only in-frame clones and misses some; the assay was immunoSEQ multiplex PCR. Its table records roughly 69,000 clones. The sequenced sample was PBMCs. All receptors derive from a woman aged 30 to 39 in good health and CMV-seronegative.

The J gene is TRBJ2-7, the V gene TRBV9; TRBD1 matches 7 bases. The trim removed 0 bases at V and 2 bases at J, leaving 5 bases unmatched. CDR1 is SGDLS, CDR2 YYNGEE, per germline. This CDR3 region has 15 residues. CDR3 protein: CASSVAGDRPYEQYF. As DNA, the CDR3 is TGTGCCAGCAGCGTAGCTGGGGACAGACCCTACGAGCAGTACTTC.

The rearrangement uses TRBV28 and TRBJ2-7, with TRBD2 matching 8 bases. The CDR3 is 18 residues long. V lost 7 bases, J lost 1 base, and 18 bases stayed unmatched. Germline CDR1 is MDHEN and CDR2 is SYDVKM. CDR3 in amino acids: CASTTPILLAENSYEQYF. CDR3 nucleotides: TGTGCCAGCACCACCCCAATACTACTAGCGGAAAATTCCTACGAGCAGTACTTC.

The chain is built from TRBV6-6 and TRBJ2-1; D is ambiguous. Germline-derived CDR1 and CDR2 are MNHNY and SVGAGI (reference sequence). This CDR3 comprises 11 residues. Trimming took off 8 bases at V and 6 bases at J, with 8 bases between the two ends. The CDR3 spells CASGHGNEQFF. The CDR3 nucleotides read TGTGCCAGCGGCCATGGCAATGAGCAGTTCTTC.

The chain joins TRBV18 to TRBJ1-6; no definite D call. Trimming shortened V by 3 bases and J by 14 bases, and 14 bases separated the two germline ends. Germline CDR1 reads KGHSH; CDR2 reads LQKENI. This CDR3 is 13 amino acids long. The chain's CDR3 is CASSPDRVGTLHF. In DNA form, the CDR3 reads TGTGCCAGCTCACCCGACCGGGTCGGGACCCTCCACTTT.

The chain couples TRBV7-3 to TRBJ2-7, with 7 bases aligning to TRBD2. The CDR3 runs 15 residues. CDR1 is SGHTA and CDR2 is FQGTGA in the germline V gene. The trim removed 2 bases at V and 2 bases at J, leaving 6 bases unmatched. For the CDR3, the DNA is TGTGCCAGCAGCTTATTGCCGGGAGGAACCTACGAGCAGTACTTC. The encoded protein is CASSLLPGGTYEQYF.

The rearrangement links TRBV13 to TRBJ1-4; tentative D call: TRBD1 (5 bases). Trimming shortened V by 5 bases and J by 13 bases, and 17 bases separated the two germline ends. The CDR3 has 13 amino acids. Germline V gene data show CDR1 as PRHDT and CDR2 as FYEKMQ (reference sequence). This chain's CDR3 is CASSPGGGKGLFF. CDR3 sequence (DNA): TGTGCCAGCAGCCCCGGGGGAGGGAAAGGACTGTTTTTT. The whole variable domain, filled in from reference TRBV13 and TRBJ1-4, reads AAGVIQSPRHLIKEKRETATLKCYPIPRHDTVYWYQQGPGQDPQFLISFYEKMQSDKGSIPDRFSAQQFSDYHSELNMSSLELGDSALYFCASSPGGGKGLFFGSGTQLSVL.

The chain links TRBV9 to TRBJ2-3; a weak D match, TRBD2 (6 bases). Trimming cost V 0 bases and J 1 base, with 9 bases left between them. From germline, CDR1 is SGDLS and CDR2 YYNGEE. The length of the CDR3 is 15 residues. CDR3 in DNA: TGTGCCAGCAGCGTAGTGGAGGGGCGCACAGATACGCAGTATTTT. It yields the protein CASSVVEGRTDTQYF.

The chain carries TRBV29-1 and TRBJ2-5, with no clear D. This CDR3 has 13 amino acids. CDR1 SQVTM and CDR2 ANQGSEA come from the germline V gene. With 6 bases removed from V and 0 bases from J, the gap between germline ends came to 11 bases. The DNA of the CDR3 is TGCAGCGTGGAGAGAGCCTACCAAGAGACCCAGTACTTC. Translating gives CSVERAYQETQYF.

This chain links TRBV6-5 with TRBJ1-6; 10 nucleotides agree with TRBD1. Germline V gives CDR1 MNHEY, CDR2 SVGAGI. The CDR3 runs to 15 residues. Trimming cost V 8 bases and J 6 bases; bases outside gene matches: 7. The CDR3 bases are TGTGCCAGCCACGAGGACAGGGGGGTTAATTCACCCCTCCACTTT. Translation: CASHEDRGVNSPLHF.

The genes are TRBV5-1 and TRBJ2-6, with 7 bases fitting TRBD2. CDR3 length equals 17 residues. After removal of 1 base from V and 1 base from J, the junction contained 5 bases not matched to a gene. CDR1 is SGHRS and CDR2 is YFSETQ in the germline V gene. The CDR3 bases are TGCGCCAGCAGCTTGAGCAGGGACTATTCTGGGGCCAACGTCCTGACTTTC. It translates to CASSLSRDYSGANVLTF.

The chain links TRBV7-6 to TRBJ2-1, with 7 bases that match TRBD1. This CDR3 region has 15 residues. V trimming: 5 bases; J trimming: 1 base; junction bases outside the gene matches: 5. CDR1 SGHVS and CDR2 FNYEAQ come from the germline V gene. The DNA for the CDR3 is TGTGCCAGCAGCCCTTACAGGGGTTCCTACAATGAGCAGTTCTTC. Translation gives CASSPYRGSYNEQFF.

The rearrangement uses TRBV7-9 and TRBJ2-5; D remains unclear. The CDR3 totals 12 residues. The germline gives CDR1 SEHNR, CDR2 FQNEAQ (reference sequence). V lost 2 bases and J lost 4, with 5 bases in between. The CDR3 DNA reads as TGTGCCAGCAGCTTAATCGGAGAGACCCAGTACTTC. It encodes CASSLIGETQYF.

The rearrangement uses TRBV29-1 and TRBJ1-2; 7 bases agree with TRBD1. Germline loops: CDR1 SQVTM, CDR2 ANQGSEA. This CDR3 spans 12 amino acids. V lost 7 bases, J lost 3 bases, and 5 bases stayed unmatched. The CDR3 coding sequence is TGCAGCGGCCGGGACAGCTACTATGGCTACACCTTC. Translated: CSGRDSYYGYTF. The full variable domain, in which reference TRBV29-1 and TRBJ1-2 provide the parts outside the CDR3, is SAVISQKPSRDICQRGTSLTIQCQVDSQVTMMFWYRQQPGQSLTLIATANQGSEATYESGFVIDKFPISRPNLTFSTLTVSNMSPEDSSIYLCSGRDSYYGYTFGSGTRLTVV.

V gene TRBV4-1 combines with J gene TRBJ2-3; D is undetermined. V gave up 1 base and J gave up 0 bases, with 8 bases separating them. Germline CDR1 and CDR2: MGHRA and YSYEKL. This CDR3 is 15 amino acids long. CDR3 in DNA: TGCGCCAGCAGCCAAGGGGCCACTAGCACAGATACGCAGTATTTT. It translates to CASSQGATSTDTQYF.

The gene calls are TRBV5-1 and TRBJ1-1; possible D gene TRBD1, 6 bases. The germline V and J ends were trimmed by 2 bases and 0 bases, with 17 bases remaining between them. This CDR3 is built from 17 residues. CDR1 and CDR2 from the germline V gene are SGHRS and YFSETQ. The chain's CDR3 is CASSLRGWGSMNTEAFF. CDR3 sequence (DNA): TGCGCCAGCAGCTTAAGGGGGTGGGGATCCATGAACACTGAAGCTTTCTTT.

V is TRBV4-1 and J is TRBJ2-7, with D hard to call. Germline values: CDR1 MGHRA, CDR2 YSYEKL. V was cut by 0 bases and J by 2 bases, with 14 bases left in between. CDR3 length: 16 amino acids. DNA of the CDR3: TGCGCCAGCAGCCAAGAGACGGCAGGTCCCACCTACGAGCAGTACTTC. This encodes CASSQETAGPTYEQYF.

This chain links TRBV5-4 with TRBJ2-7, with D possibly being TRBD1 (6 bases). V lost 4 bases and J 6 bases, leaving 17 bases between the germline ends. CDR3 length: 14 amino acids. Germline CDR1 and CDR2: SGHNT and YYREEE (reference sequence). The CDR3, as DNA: TGTGCCAGCAGCGCCTACAGGGTACCCCGCGAGCAGTACTTC. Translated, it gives CASSAYRVPREQYF. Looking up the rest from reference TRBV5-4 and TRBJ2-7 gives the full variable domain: ETGVTQSPTHLIKTRGQQVTLRCSSQSGHNTVSWYQQALGQGPQFIFQYYREEENGRGNFPPRFSGLQFPNYSSELNVNALELDDSALYLCASSAYRVPREQYFGPGTRLTVT.

For the CDR3, the DNA is TGTGCCAGCAGCGTTAGCGGGAGGGCCCAAGAGACCCAGTACTTC. Its protein product is CASSVSGRAQETQYF. The rearrangement uses TRBV9 and TRBJ2-5; 11 nucleotides align to TRBD2. Unmatched junction bases numbered 1, after V lost 2 bases and J lost 1 base. CDR1 is SGDLS and CDR2 is YYNGEE in the germline V gene. The CDR3 runs 15 residues.

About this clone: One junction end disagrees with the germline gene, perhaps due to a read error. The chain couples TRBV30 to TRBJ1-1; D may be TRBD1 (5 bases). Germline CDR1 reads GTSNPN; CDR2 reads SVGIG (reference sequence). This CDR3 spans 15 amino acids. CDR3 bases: TGTGCCGGGAGTGTACCGGGGGGTGAGAACACTGAAGCTTTCTTT. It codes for CAGSVPGGENTEAFF.

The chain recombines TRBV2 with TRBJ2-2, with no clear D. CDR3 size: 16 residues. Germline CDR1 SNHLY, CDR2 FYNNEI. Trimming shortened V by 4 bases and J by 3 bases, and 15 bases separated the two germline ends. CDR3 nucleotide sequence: TGTGCCAGCAGTGCTTACCCCTTACGGGACACCGGGGAGCTGTTTTTT. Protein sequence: CASSAYPLRDTGELFF.

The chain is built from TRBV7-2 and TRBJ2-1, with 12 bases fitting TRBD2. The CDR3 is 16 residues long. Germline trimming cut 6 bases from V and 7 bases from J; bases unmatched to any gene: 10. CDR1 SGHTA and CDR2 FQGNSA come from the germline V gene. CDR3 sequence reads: CASSSSGGAGYNEQFF. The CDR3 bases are TGTGCCAGCAGTTCTAGCGGGGGGGCCGGGTATAATGAGCAGTTCTTC.

CDR3 sequence: CASSSPPGQGNQAFF. CDR3 DNA sequence: TGTGCCAGCAGCTCACCCCCGGGACAGGGAAATCAAGCTTTCTTT. V gene TRBV7-2 combines with J gene TRBJ1-1; TRBD1 aligns across 9 bases. Germline CDR1 reads SGHTA; CDR2 reads FQGNSA. This CDR3 has 15 amino acids. The trim removed 4 bases at V and 9 bases at J, leaving 12 bases unmatched.

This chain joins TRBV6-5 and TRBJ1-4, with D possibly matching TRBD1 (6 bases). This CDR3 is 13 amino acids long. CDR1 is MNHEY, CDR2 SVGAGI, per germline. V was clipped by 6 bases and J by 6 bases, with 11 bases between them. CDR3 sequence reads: CASRKDSYEKLFF. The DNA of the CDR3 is TGTGCCAGCAGAAAGGACAGTTATGAAAAACTGTTTTTT.

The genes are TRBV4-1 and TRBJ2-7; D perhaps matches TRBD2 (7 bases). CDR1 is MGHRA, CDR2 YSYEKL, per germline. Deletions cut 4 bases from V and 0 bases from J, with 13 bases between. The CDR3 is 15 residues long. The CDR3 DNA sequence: TGCGCCAGCAGCCGAGGGGGGGGAAGCTCCTACGAGCAGTACTTC. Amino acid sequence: CASSRGGGSSYEQYF.